These 15 T cell receptor beta chains came from one sample sequenced in a study of T-cell reconstitution after alpha-beta-depleted transplantation in children. Unique molecular identifiers were incorporated during preparation of the TCRbeta library. TCRdb reprocessed the PCR reads via MiXCR and lists one record per CDR3 protein. This table has around 300,000 distinct CDR3 sequences, approximately 23% appearing once. The sequencing here drew on PBMCs, mostly from graft donor cells, taken 180 days after TCRalphabeta/CD19-depleted stem cell transplant. These receptors all come from a male patient under 18 who had a stem cell transplant for acute lymphoblastic leukemia, so the T cells may come from the graft donor.

This clonotype was recorded a few times. This sequence joins TRBV20-1 and TRBJ2-1; 11 bases are shared with TRBD2. CDR3 size: 19 residues. After removal of 2 bases from V and 3 bases from J, the junction contained 15 bases not matched to a gene. CDR1 and CDR2 from the germline V gene are DFQATT and SNEGSKA (reference sequence). CDR3 DNA: TGCAGTGCTAGACCCTTGGCTAGCGGGAGGAGATACCTCTACAATGAGCAGTTCTTC. Protein: CSARPLASGRRYLYNEQFF.

This clonotype was observed a few times. The V and J genes are TRBV18 and TRBJ2-3, with 7 bases that match TRBD1. The germline gives CDR1 KGHSH, CDR2 LQKENI. This CDR3 is built from 12 residues. Trimming removed 4 bases from V and 9 bases from J; junction bases left unmatched: 4. This CDR3 reads CASSRGQQTQYF. The DNA for the CDR3 is TGTGCCAGCTCACGGGGACAGCAGACGCAGTATTTT.

This clonotype was seen only a few times. The rearrangement joins TRBV7-2 to TRBJ2-2, with 10 bases identical to TRBD1. Germline V CDR1 and CDR2: SGHTA, FQGNSA. The V gene end was trimmed by 4 bases and the J gene end by 4 bases; junction bases not matched to a gene: 6. The CDR3 runs 16 residues. In nucleotides, the CDR3 is TGTGCCAGCAGCTCTGACAGGGGGCCGGGCACCGGGGAGCTGTTTTTT. It codes for CASSSDRGPGTGELFF.

J is TRBJ2-7 and V is TRBV20-1; 10 bases fit TRBD1. The CDR3 has 14 amino acids. From germline, CDR1 is DFQATT and CDR2 SNEGSKA (reference sequence). J gave up 4 bases and V 2 bases, and 5 bases lay outside the gene matches. The CDR3 DNA reads as TGCAGTGCTAGAAGGGCGGGACAGGGGTACGAGCAGTACTTC. This sequence encodes CSARRAGQGYEQYF.

V is TRBV11-2 and J is TRBJ1-2, with 7 bases matching TRBD1. Losses at the gene ends were 4 bases for V and 4 bases for J; bases not matched to a gene: 21. The germline V gene has CDR1 SGHAT and CDR2 FQNNGV. The CDR3 contains 19 residues. In nucleotides, the CDR3 is TGTGCCAGCAGCTCAGGTTGGGGGCGGGACAGAGCTCAAGCCTATGGCTACACCTTC. Residues: CASSSGWGRDRAQAYGYTF.

J is TRBJ2-5 and V is TRBV4-1; no clear D gene. The CDR3 extends over 13 amino acids. Germline-derived CDR1 and CDR2 are MGHRA and YSYEKL. V was pared by 1 base and J by 4 bases, with 7 bases between. CDR3 sequence: CASSQVSRETQYF. The DNA of the CDR3 is TGCGCCAGCAGCCAAGTTAGCAGAGAGACCCAGTACTTC.

V usage is TRBV29-1 and J usage is TRBJ2-5; tentatively, D is TRBD2 (6 bases). Trimming removed 3 bases from V and 2 bases from J, with 10 bases in between. This CDR3 is 13 amino acids long. The germline CDR1 and CDR2 sequences are SQVTM and ANQGSEA. The CDR3 DNA sequence: TGCAGCGTTGAGGAGGGTTGGCAAGAGACCCAGTACTTC. Translation gives CSVEEGWQETQYF.

The chain carries TRBV11-2 and TRBJ2-7; 9 bases align to TRBD1. Looked up from germline, CDR1 is SGHAT and CDR2 is FQNNGV. The CDR3 length is 15 residues. The junction had 10 bases not matched to a gene; V was cut back by 6 bases and J by 4 bases. This chain's CDR3 is CASSRRQGERYEQYF. In DNA, the CDR3 is TGTGCCAGCAGTCGGAGACAGGGGGAGAGGTACGAGCAGTACTTC.

This chain uses TRBV29-1 with TRBJ2-1, with a tentative D call TRBD1 (5 bases). This CDR3 has 14 residues. Trimming removed 0 bases from V and 5 bases from J, with 11 bases in between. CDR1 and CDR2 (germline): SQVTM, ANQGSEA. The CDR3 loop reads CSVEEDAGNNEQFF. CDR3 sequence (DNA): TGCAGCGTTGAAGAAGATGCAGGGAACAATGAGCAGTTCTTC.

In its sample, this clonotype was seen a few times. The chain combines TRBV7-8 with TRBJ2-1, with a weak D call TRBD1 (5 bases). The V end was cut by 5 bases, the J end by 8 bases, with 10 bases between. In germline, CDR1 is SGHVS, CDR2 FQNEAQ. The CDR3 runs to 12 residues. In nucleotides, the CDR3 is TGTGCCAGCAGCGGGCCGACAGATGAGCAGTTCTTC. Protein: CASSGPTDEQFF.

This chain joins TRBV21-1 and TRBJ2-7; TRBD1 is the table's D call and was not checked against the DNA. TRBV21-1 is flagged as a pseudogene. This CDR3 comprises 13 residues. CDR3 coding DNA: TGTGCCAGCTATGAACAGGCGGGCGGCGAGCAGTACTTC. Translated, it gives CASYEQAGGEQYF.

The V call is TRBV5-5, the J call TRBJ1-5, with D maybe TRBD1 (6 bases). The CDR3 totals 16 residues. V lost 0 bases, J lost 1 base, and 11 bases lay in between. From germline, CDR1 is SGHKS and CDR2 YYEKEE (reference sequence). The DNA of the CDR3 is TGTGCCAGCAGCTTGGCGGGGACACCAAGCAATCAGCCCCAGCATTTT. This encodes CASSLAGTPSNQPQHF.

V is TRBV5-6 and J is TRBJ2-1; TRBD2 agrees at 11 bases. The CDR3 contains 15 residues. J gave up 10 bases and V 6 bases, and 12 bases lay outside the gene matches. Germline V lookup: CDR1 SGHDT, CDR2 YYEEEE. Here the CDR3 DNA reads TGTGCCAGCACCAAACCAACTAGCGGGAGAAGGGAGCAGTTCTTC. It encodes CASTKPTSGRREQFF.

This clonotype occurred a few times. The J gene is TRBJ2-5, the V gene TRBV7-8, with a tentative D call TRBD2 (5 bases). The V gene lost 5 bases and the J gene lost 2 bases, with 9 bases spanning the gap. Germline loops: CDR1 SGHVS, CDR2 FQNEAQ. CDR3 size: 13 residues. The CDR3 region is CASSPRLQETQYF. DNA of the CDR3: TGTGCCAGCAGCCCGCGACTACAAGAGACCCAGTACTTC.

The chain combines TRBV20-1 with TRBJ2-7; no clear D. Trimming removed 3 bases from V and 1 base from J, with 7 bases in between. The CDR3 contains 12 residues. CDR1 is DFQATT, CDR2 SNEGSKA, per germline (reference sequence). The CDR3 region is CSASKVSYEQYF. In DNA, the CDR3 is TGCAGTGCTAGTAAGGTTTCCTACGAGCAGTACTTC.